This passage covers 2 T cell receptor beta chains from one sample sequenced in a study of blood T cell repertoires in COVID-19. Repertoires were generated with immunoSEQ multiplex PCR, while TCRdb's copy carries only in-frame clones and drops some. This table has under 300,000 clones, roughly 79% appearing once. Source material: PBMCs or T cells enriched from blood (not recorded which). These receptors were taken from a man aged 35-49 years who had recovered from COVID-19.

This clone was detected only once. This chain joins TRBV7-2 and TRBJ2-7, with TRBD2 matching 7 bases. The germline gives CDR1 SGHTA, CDR2 FQGNSA. Trimming at V came to 6 bases and at J to 2 bases, leaving 16 bases not matched to a gene. This CDR3 comprises 17 residues. The CDR3 reads CASRPTPFLAEAYEQYF. In DNA, the CDR3 is TGTGCCAGCAGGCCTACCCCTTTCCTAGCGGAAGCCTACGAGCAGTACTTC.

V usage is TRBV6-5 and J usage is TRBJ1-4, with D maybe TRBD1 (6 bases). The length of the CDR3 is 14 residues. V lost 6 bases to trimming and J lost 8 bases, with 16 bases between them. The germline CDR1 and CDR2 sequences are MNHEY and SVGAGI. The CDR3 sequence is CASSPGGRAEKLFF. In DNA form, the CDR3 reads TGTGCCAGCAGCCCCGGGGGGCGGGCCGAAAAACTGTTTTTT.